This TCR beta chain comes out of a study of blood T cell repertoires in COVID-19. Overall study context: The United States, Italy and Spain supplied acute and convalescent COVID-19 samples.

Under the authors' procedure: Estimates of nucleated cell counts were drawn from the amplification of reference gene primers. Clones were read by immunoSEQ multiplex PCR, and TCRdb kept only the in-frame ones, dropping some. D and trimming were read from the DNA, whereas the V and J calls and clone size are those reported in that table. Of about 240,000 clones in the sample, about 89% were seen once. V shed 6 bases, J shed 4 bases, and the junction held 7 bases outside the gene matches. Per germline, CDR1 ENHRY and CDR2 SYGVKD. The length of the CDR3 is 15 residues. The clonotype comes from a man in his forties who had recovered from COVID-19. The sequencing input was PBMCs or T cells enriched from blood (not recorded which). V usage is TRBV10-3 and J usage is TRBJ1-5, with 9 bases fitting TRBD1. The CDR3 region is CAISGEGQGNQPQHF. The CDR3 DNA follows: TGTGCCATCAGCGGTGAAGGACAGGGGAATCAGCCCCAGCATTTT.